A single sample is the source of the 15 T cell receptor beta chains below, sequenced in a study of TIL therapy for anti-PD-1-resistant metastatic lung cancer. This was the immunoSEQ v3 assay. This table comes from immunoSEQ multiplex PCR, and its TCRdb copy is limited to in-frame clones, with some not included. Here the sample spans 9,000 to 9,500 clones, 65% to 80% being singletons. Time point denoted: pre-treatment sample, taken before nivolumab and TIL therapy. Tumor tissue came from excised metastases, mostly pleural nodules or supraclavicular lymph nodes. Sample: tumor tissue, taken at baseline. All receptors come from a person aged 25 to 80 with non-small cell lung cancer.

V and J are TRBV6-1 and TRBJ2-6; D may be TRBD1 (5 bases). The germline V and J ends were trimmed by 4 bases and 1 base, with 11 bases remaining between them. The CDR3 runs 16 residues. Germline CDR1 reads MNHNS; CDR2 reads SASEGT. This CDR3 is CASSVRGVSGANVLTF. The CDR3 coding sequence is TGTGCCAGCAGTGTAAGGGGCGTTTCTGGGGCCAACGTCCTGACTTTC.

V is TRBV19 and J is TRBJ2-1; TRBD1 might be the D (6 bases). The germline V gene encodes CDR1 LNHDA and CDR2 SQIVND (reference sequence). Trimming cost V 0 bases and J 10 bases, with 13 bases left between them. The CDR3 consists of 14 residues. The DNA for the CDR3 is TGTGCCAGTAGTATAGATTCAGGGGTAGAAGAGCAGTTCTTC. Its protein is CASSIDSGVEEQFF.

The rearrangement joins TRBV4-2 to TRBJ1-3; D is undetermined. The germline V gene has CDR1 LGHNA and CDR2 YNFKEQ. This CDR3 is built from 13 residues. Trimming took off 3 bases at V and 5 bases at J, with 8 bases between the two ends. In nucleotides, the CDR3 is TGTGCCAGCAGCCAGCGAGATCGAAACACCATATATTTT. Translation gives CASSQRDRNTIYF.

This sequence joins TRBV5-1 and TRBJ2-7; D is perhaps TRBD1 or TRBD2 (5 bases each). Trimming pared 6 bases from V and 6 bases from J, leaving 22 bases between. Germline lookup yields CDR1 SGHRS and CDR2 YFSETQ. This CDR3 comprises 15 residues. The CDR3 protein is CASKGGTPQMSEQYF. The CDR3 nucleotides read TGCGCCAGCAAGGGTGGGACGCCCCAAATGTCCGAGCAGTACTTC. The entire variable domain, with the rest obtained from reference TRBV5-1 and TRBJ2-7, is as follows: KAGVTQTPRYLIKTRGQQVTLSCSPISGHRSVSWYQQTPGQGLQFLFEYFSETQRNKGNFPGRFSGRQFSNSRSEMNVSTLELGDSALYLCASKGGTPQMSEQYFGPGTRLTVT.

CDR3 residues: CASSFGANVLTF. The CDR3 coding sequence is TGTGCCAGCAGCTTTGGGGCCAACGTCCTGACTTTC. The V gene is TRBV7-9, the J gene TRBJ2-6; D remains unclear. Germline V gene data show CDR1 as SEHNR and CDR2 as FQNEAQ (reference sequence). The CDR3 is 12 residues long. Trimming took off 3 bases at V and 3 bases at J, with 0 bases between the two ends. The entire variable domain, with the rest obtained from reference TRBV7-9 and TRBJ2-6, is as follows: DTGVSQNPRHKITKRGQNVTFRCDPISEHNRLYWYRQTLGQGPEFLTYFQNEAQLEKSRLLSDRFSAERPKGSFSTLEIQRTEQGDSAMYLCASSFGANVLTFGAGSRLTVL.

J is TRBJ1-6 and V is TRBV15; 7 bases are a match to TRBD1. The germline V gene encodes CDR1 LNHNV and CDR2 YYDKDF (reference sequence). The CDR3 has 14 amino acids. Trimming removed 6 bases from V and 7 bases from J; junction bases left unmatched: 6. The CDR3 DNA is TGTGCCACCAGGTCAGGGACAGCCAATTCACCCCTCCACTTT. Translation gives CATRSGTANSPLHF.

This rearrangement joins TRBV6-9 to TRBJ2-2; 7 nucleotides line up with TRBD1. Germline-derived CDR1 and CDR2 are MNHGY and SVAAGI. J was trimmed by 6 bases and V by 5 bases; bases with no gene match: 6. CDR3 length: 14 amino acids. The CDR3 bases are TGTGCCAGCAGTCCAAGACAGGGCCCCGGGGAGCTGTTTTTT. It translates to CASSPRQGPGELFF.

This clone was found a few times. The CDR3 nucleotides are TGTGCCACCAGCCCCAGCGGGGGCACTAATGAAAAACTGTTTTTT. Translation: CATSPSGGTNEKLFF. This chain uses TRBV15 with TRBJ1-4; perhaps TRBD1 as D (6 bases). Trimming took off 5 bases at V and 2 bases at J, with 12 bases between the two ends. This CDR3 comprises 15 residues. Germline V gene sequence: CDR1 LNHNV, CDR2 YYDKDF (reference sequence).

The chain couples TRBV6-1 to TRBJ2-2; 8 nucleotides match TRBD1. The CDR3 consists of 14 residues. After removal of 5 bases from V and 7 bases from J, the junction contained 6 bases not matched to a gene. Germline V gene data show CDR1 as MNHNS and CDR2 as SASEGT. The CDR3 sequence: CASSWGDRIGELFF. The DNA for the CDR3 is TGTGCCAGCAGTTGGGGGGACAGGATCGGGGAGCTGTTTTTT.

This clone was found a few times. The chain combines TRBV4-1 with TRBJ2-7; D not resolved. The CDR3 length is 16 residues. CDR1 MGHRA and CDR2 YSYEKL come from the germline V gene. Trimming left V 3 bases short and J 0 bases short, with 15 bases between. The CDR3 is CASSQAEDTFSYEQYF. CDR3 coding DNA: TGCGCCAGCAGCCAGGCCGAAGACACCTTCTCCTACGAGCAGTACTTC.

The chain couples TRBV19 to TRBJ1-5; D might be TRBD1 (6 bases). Germline V gives CDR1 LNHDA, CDR2 SQIVND (reference sequence). Trimming shortened V by 2 bases and J by 6 bases, and 20 bases separated the two germline ends. The CDR3 length is 17 residues. The CDR3 loop reads CASSILGGQVHGQPQHF. The CDR3 bases are TGTGCCAGTAGTATATTAGGGGGTCAGGTTCATGGTCAGCCCCAGCATTTT.

Here the CDR3 reads CASTTAYIGRLEQYF. DNA of the CDR3: TGTGCCAGCACCACGGCTTATATAGGCCGTCTCGAGCAGTACTTC. The chain combines TRBV5-6 with TRBJ2-7; D uncertain. Per the germline V gene, CDR1 is SGHDT and CDR2 is YYEEEE. Trimming took off 6 bases at V and 6 bases at J, with 22 bases between the two ends. This CDR3 has 15 amino acids.

The J gene is TRBJ1-6, the V gene TRBV4-2, with TRBD1 matching over 9 bases. V dropped 6 bases and J dropped 1; count of bases not matched to a gene: 7. Germline V lookup: CDR1 LGHNA, CDR2 YNFKEQ. The CDR3 has 17 amino acids. The CDR3 DNA reads as TGTGCCAGCAGTCCTACCGGGACAGGGTCCTATAATTCACCCCTCCACTTT. The encoded protein is CASSPTGTGSYNSPLHF.

V gene TRBV6-5 combines with J gene TRBJ1-2; weak D call: TRBD1 (6 bases). Germline CDR1 MNHEY, CDR2 SVGAGI. Trimming took 4 bases from V and 6 from J, leaving 12 bases between them. The CDR3 is 13 residues long. CDR3 in amino acids: CASSSTGGNGYTF. CDR3 in DNA: TGTGCCAGCAGTTCGACAGGAGGGAATGGCTACACCTTC.

This sequence joins TRBV11-3 and TRBJ2-7; unclear D gene. The CDR3 has 11 amino acids. CDR1 SGHNT and CDR2 YENEEA come from the germline V gene. Trimming pared 7 bases from V and 7 bases from J, leaving 11 bases between. The CDR3 region has the DNA TGTGCCAGCATGAGCTTGGGGGAGCAGTACTTC. It yields the protein CASMSLGEQYF.